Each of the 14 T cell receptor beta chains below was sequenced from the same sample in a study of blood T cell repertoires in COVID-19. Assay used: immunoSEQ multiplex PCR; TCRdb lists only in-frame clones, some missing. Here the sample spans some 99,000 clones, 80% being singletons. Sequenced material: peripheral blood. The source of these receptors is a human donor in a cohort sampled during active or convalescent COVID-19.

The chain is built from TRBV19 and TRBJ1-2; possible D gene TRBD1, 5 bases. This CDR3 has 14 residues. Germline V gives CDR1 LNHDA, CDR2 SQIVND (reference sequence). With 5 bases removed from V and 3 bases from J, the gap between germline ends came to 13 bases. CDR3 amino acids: CASSPSARDYGYTF. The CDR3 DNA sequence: TGTGCCAGTAGTCCCTCGGCCAGGGACTATGGCTACACCTTC. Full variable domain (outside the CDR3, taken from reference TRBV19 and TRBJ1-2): DGGITQSPKYLFRKEGQNVTLSCEQNLNHDAMYWYRQDPGQGLRLIYYSQIVNDFQKGDIAEGYSVSREKKESFPLTVTSAQKNPTAFYLCASSPSARDYGYTFGSGTRLTVV.

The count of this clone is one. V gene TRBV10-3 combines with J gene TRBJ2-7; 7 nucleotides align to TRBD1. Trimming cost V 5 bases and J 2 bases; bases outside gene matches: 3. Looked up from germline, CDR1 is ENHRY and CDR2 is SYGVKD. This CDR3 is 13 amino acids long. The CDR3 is CAISRDSTYEQYF. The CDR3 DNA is TGTGCCATCAGTAGGGACAGTACCTACGAGCAGTACTTC.

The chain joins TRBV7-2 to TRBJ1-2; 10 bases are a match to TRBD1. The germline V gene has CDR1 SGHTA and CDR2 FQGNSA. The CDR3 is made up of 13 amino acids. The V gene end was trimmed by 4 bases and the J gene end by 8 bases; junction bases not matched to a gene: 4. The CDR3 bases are TGTGCCAGCAGCTCGGGACAGGGGACCGGCTACACCTTC. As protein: CASSSGQGTGYTF.

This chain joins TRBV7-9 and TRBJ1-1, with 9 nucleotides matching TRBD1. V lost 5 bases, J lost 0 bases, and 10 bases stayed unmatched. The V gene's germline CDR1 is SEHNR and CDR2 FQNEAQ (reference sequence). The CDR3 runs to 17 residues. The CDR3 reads CASSPYTGGPLNTEAFF. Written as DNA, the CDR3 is TGTGCCAGCAGCCCTTACACAGGGGGCCCTTTGAACACTGAAGCTTTCTTT.

The CDR3 nucleotides read TGTGCCAGCAGCGCCCAGGGGGCTTACGAGCAGTACTTC. This encodes CASSAQGAYEQYF. The chain carries TRBV9 and TRBJ2-7, with 8 nucleotides matching TRBD1. This CDR3 has 13 residues. Trimming cost V 3 bases and J 4 bases; bases outside gene matches: 3. Germline-derived CDR1 and CDR2 are SGDLS and YYNGEE.

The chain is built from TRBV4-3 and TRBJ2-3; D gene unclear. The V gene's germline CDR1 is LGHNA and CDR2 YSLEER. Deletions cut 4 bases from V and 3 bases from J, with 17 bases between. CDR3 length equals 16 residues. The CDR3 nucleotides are TGCGCCAGCAGCCGCCGTGTTGGCGGCGATACAGATACGCAGTATTTT. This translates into CASSRRVGGDTDTQYF.

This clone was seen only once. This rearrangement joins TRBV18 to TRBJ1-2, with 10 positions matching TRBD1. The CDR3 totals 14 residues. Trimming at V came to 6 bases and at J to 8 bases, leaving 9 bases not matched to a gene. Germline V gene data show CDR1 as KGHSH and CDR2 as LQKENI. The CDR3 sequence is CASSTGGAVRGYTF. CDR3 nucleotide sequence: TGTGCCAGCTCGACAGGGGGCGCGGTTCGCGGCTACACCTTC.

As DNA, the CDR3 is TGCGCCAGCAGCCAAGGGGCATCGGGAGGCTACGAGCAGTACTTC. This gives the protein CASSQGASGGYEQYF. The chain combines TRBV4-3 with TRBJ2-7, with 7 nucleotides matching TRBD2. Trimming removed 1 base from V and 3 bases from J; junction bases left unmatched: 6. The CDR3 contains 15 residues. Germline V gene data show CDR1 as LGHNA and CDR2 as YSLEER.

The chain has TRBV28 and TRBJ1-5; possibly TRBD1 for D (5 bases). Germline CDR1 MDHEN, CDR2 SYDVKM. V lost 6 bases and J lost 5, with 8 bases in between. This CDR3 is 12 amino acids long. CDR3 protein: CASSDSHQPQHF. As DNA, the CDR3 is TGTGCCAGCAGCGACAGTCATCAGCCCCAGCATTTT.

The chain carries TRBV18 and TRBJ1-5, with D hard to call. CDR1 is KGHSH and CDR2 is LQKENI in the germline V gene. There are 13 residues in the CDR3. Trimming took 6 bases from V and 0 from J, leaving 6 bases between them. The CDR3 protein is CASSADSNQPQHF. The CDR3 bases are TGTGCCAGCTCTGCGGATAGCAATCAGCCCCAGCATTTT.

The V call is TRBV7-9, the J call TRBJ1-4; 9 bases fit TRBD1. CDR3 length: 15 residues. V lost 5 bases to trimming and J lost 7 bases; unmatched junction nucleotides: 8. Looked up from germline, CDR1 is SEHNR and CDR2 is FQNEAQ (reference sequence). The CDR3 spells CASSTTGGWGEKLFF. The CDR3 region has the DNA TGTGCCAGCAGCACAACAGGGGGCTGGGGTGAAAAACTGTTTTTT.

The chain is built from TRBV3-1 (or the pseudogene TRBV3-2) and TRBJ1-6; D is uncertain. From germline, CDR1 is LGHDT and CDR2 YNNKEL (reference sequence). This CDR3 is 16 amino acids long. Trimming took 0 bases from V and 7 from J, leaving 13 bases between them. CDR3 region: CASSQDSQASNSPLHF. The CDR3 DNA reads TGTGCCAGCAGCCAAGACAGCCAGGCCTCAAATTCACCCCTCCACTTT.

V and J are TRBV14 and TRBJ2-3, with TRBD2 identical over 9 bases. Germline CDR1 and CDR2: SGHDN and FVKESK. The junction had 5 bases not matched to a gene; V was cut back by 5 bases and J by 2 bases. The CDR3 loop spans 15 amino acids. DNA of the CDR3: TGTGCCAGCAGCAATAAGCGGGGGGCCACAGATACGCAGTATTTT. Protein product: CASSNKRGATDTQYF.

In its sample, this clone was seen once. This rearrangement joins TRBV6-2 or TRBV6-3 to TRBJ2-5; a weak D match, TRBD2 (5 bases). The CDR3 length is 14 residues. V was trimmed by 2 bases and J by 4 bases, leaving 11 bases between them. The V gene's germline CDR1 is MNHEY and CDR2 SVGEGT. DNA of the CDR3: TGTGCCAGCAGTTACCCCCCAGGAGGAGAGACCCAGTACTTC. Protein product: CASSYPPGGETQYF.